This paragraph reports one T cell receptor (beta chain). The data derive from a study of blood T cell repertoires in COVID-19. Germline CDR1 is MGHRA and CDR2 is YSYEKL. The ends lost 3 bases at V and 5 bases at J; junction bases unmatched: 9. The CDR3 sequence is 15 residues long. TCRdb keeps only in-frame clones here, not all; method: immunoSEQ multiplex PCR. This sample has 70,000 or so clones, with about nine tenths found just once. This chain joins TRBV4-1 and TRBJ1-1, with 7 bases aligning to TRBD1. The sequenced sample was peripheral blood. This TCR was recovered from a man aged 45-65 years with acute or convalescent COVID-19. The CDR3 DNA is TGCGCCAGCAGCCACAATGACAGGGAGGTTACTGAAGCTTTCTTT. This translates into CASSHNDREVTEAFF.